The source of this TCR beta chain is a study of beta chain features in type 1 diabetes. Isolated RNA was reverse transcribed in full, so expressed TCRB transcripts were sequenced. The method was immunoSEQ multiplex PCR; TCRdb's version includes in-frame clones alone and lacks a portion of them. Seen here are under 300,000 clones, over 11% observed once, and the top ten hold about 0.018%. The CDR3 runs 12 residues. V dropped 4 bases and J dropped 7 bases, with 12 bases sitting between them. Germline V gene sequence: CDR1 SGHRS, CDR2 YFSETQ. Findings and limits, study-wide: There were fewer insertions and more deletions at the VDJ junctions of type 1 diabetes patients. People with Type 1 diabetes carried modestly yet significantly shorter TCRB CDR3s in all four CD4+ subsets. A closer apparent resemblance between naive, central memory and Treg TCRB repertoires was seen in patients than in healthy donors.

This clone was recorded a few times. Antigen: not known. V and J are TRBV5-1 and TRBJ2-7; D uncertain. The source of this sequence is a man aged 30 to 39 with type 1 diabetes. The source material was naive CD4+ T cells from blood. The CDR3 here is CASSLPSEEQYF. CDR3 nucleotide sequence: TGCGCCAGCAGCCTACCGTCGGAGGAGCAGTACTTC.